This T cell receptor (beta chain) came from a study of vaccination and CD4 T cells after COVID-19. The assay that was used to sequence DNA from cultured CD4+ T cells was the Oncomine TCR Beta short-read assay. TCRdb called the PCR reads again in MiXCR, with one record for every CDR3 protein. This sample has under 8,500 distinct CDR3 sequences, with around 55% found just once. Indicated treatment: roughly ten-day PBMC culture with coronavirus spike peptide pools or control peptides (ViraFEST assay). The V end was cut by 1 base, the J end by 8 bases, with 17 bases between. Germline-derived CDR1 and CDR2 are SGHAT and FQNNGV. The CDR3 length is 15 residues. This clonotype was counted only a few times. The target antigen is unknown.

The sequenced sample was cultured CD4+ T cells from blood, obtained after SARS-CoV-2 vaccination. V usage is TRBV11-2 and J usage is TRBJ1-2; D remains unclear. The sequence derives from a human donor with COVID-19. CDR3 sequence: CASSLVPGWESGYTF. In DNA form, the CDR3 reads TGTGCCAGCAGCTTAGTCCCCGGGTGGGAGAGCGGCTACACCTTC.